These T cell receptor beta chains were read from a single sample in a study of vaccination effects on CD4 cells after COVID-19. These TCRs' antigens remain unknown. This table comes from immunoSEQ multiplex PCR, and its TCRdb copy is limited to in-frame clones, with some not included. There are 67,000 or so clones in the sample; about 81% occur only once, and roughly 1.2% lies in the top ten. Sequencing used CD4+ T cells from PBMCs cultured with HCoV-229E spike peptides, obtained after COVID-19 vaccination. These receptors were obtained from a human donor who received a COVID-19 vaccine. The CDR3 runs from the conserved cysteine through the conserved F or W. D genes are given only for firm matches. Only part of the rows carry a size: once, few, many, or a class if the clone is expanded.

d_gene: NA; abundance: NA; j_gene: TRBJ2-1; v_gene: TRBV5-5; CDR3nt: TGTGCCAGCAGCTTGGATCCCCAGTTCTACAATGAGCAGTTCTTC; CDR3aa: CASSLDPQFYNEQFF
d_gene: NA; abundance: once; j_gene: TRBJ1-2; v_gene: TRBV3-1/TRBV3-2; CDR3nt: TGTGCCAGCAGCCAAGGGTACAGTCCCTATGGCTACACCTTC; CDR3aa: CASSQGYSPYGYTF
d_gene: TRBD1; abundance: once; j_gene: TRBJ1-1; v_gene: TRBV18; CDR3nt: TGTGCCAGCTCTCCACAGGGGGAAATTGGTGAAGCTTTCTTT; CDR3aa: CASSPQGEIGEAFF
d_gene: NA; abundance: few; j_gene: TRBJ1-2; v_gene: TRBV5-1; CDR3nt: TGCGCCAGCAGCTTGGGAACTAACTATGGCTACACCTTC; CDR3aa: CASSLGTNYGYTF
d_gene: TRBD1; abundance: NA; j_gene: TRBJ1-2; v_gene: TRBV5-1; CDR3nt: TGCGCCAGCAGCTTGGTGGTAGGGGGCGCTTCTGGCTACACCTTC; CDR3aa: CASSLVVGGASGYTF
d_gene: NA; abundance: NA; j_gene: TRBJ2-5; v_gene: TRBV5-1; CDR3nt: TGCGCCAGCAGCTTGGCCCAGATACAAGAGACCCAGTACTTC; CDR3aa: CASSLAQIQETQYF
d_gene: TRBD2; abundance: NA; j_gene: TRBJ2-5; v_gene: TRBV4-1; CDR3nt: TGCGCCAGCAGCCAAGCCGTTAGCGGGGTTCATCCCGGGACCCAGTACTTC; CDR3aa: CASSQAVSGVHPGTQYF
d_gene: NA; abundance: NA; j_gene: TRBJ1-1; v_gene: TRBV10-2; CDR3nt: TGCGCCAGCACTCCGGGATCCTTAATCTCTGAAGCTTTCTTT; CDR3aa: CASTPGSLISEAFF
d_gene: NA; abundance: once; j_gene: TRBJ2-5; v_gene: TRBV11-3; CDR3nt: TGTGCCAGCAGCCCCCGTTCGGGTCTAGGGGAGACCCAGTACTTC; CDR3aa: CASSPRSGLGETQYF
d_gene: TRBD1; abundance: NA; j_gene: TRBJ2-2; v_gene: TRBV3-1/TRBV3-2; CDR3nt: TGTGCCAGCACCCGGGACAGGGACACCGGGGAGCTGTTTTTT; CDR3aa: CASTRDRDTGELFF
d_gene: NA; abundance: NA; j_gene: TRBJ1-5; v_gene: TRBV6-6; CDR3nt: TGTGCCAGCAGTTACCCGAAGGTGAATCAGCCCCAGCATTTT; CDR3aa: CASSYPKVNQPQHF
d_gene: NA; abundance: NA; j_gene: TRBJ1-4; v_gene: TRBV27; CDR3nt: TGTGCCAGCAGTAAAAGAGTGGGAGATGAAAAACTGTTTTTT; CDR3aa: CASSKRVGDEKLFF
d_gene: NA; abundance: NA; j_gene: TRBJ1-1; v_gene: TRBV21-1; CDR3nt: TGTGCCAGCAGCAGAAGTACCTACACTGAAGCTTTCTTT; CDR3aa: CASSRSTYTEAFF
d_gene: TRBD1; abundance: NA; j_gene: TRBJ2-1; v_gene: TRBV6-5; CDR3nt: TGTGCCAGTACTCAGGGGGATGAGCAGTTCTTC; CDR3aa: CASTQGDEQFF
d_gene: NA; abundance: NA; j_gene: TRBJ2-5; v_gene: TRBV7-6; CDR3nt: TGTGCCAGCAGCTATACAGCCCAGACTGAAGAGACCCAGTACTTC; CDR3aa: CASSYTAQTEETQYF
d_gene: NA; abundance: NA; j_gene: TRBJ1-2; v_gene: TRBV3-1/TRBV3-2; CDR3nt: TGTGCCAGCAGCCAAGTTGGGGGGCTGTTTGGCTACACCTTC; CDR3aa: CASSQVGGLFGYTF
d_gene: NA; abundance: NA; j_gene: TRBJ2-2; v_gene: TRBV6-5; CDR3nt: TGTGCCAGCACCAGACACGATTTAGCCGGGGAGCTGTTTTTT; CDR3aa: CASTRHDLAGELFF
d_gene: NA; abundance: NA; j_gene: TRBJ2-3; v_gene: TRBV5-1; CDR3nt: TGCGCCAGCAGCCCGGTGGACACAGATACGCAGTATTTT; CDR3aa: CASSPVDTDTQYF
d_gene: TRBD2; abundance: NA; j_gene: TRBJ2-3; v_gene: TRBV5-8; CDR3nt: TGTGCCAGCAGCTTGATCCTAGCGGGGGCCCTTACGCAGTATTTT; CDR3aa: CASSLILAGALTQYF
d_gene: TRBD1; abundance: NA; j_gene: TRBJ2-2; v_gene: TRBV30; CDR3nt: TGTGCCTGGAACCGGGACAGGAACACCGGGGAGCTGTTTTTT; CDR3aa: CAWNRDRNTGELFF
d_gene: NA; abundance: NA; j_gene: TRBJ2-1; v_gene: TRBV6-4; CDR3nt: TGTGCCAGCAGTGACTTGGGCGGGGCGAAGCTTAATGAGCAGTTCTTC; CDR3aa: CASSDLGGAKLNEQFF
d_gene: TRBD1; abundance: NA; j_gene: TRBJ1-4; v_gene: TRBV30; CDR3nt: TGTGCCTGGAGCTACCGGGACAGGGGAAGAGAAAAACTGTTTTTT; CDR3aa: CAWSYRDRGREKLFF
d_gene: TRBD1; abundance: few; j_gene: TRBJ1-4; v_gene: TRBV7-9; CDR3nt: TGTGCCAGCAGCCCAGGGGGGGGAAATGAAAAACTGTTTTTT; CDR3aa: CASSPGGGNEKLFF
d_gene: NA; abundance: NA; j_gene: TRBJ2-2; v_gene: TRBV7-2; CDR3nt: TGTGCCAGCAGCTCCTTCCCCGACACCGGGGAGCTGTTTTTT; CDR3aa: CASSSFPDTGELFF
d_gene: TRBD1; abundance: NA; j_gene: TRBJ1-1; v_gene: TRBV5-1; CDR3nt: TGCGCCAGCAGCGTGGGACAGGGCAAAGCTTTCTTT; CDR3aa: CASSVGQGKAFF
d_gene: NA; abundance: NA; j_gene: TRBJ2-2; v_gene: TRBV9; CDR3nt: TGTGCCAGCAGCGTAGTTCCCACCGGGGAGCTGTTTTTT; CDR3aa: CASSVVPTGELFF
d_gene: NA; abundance: NA; j_gene: TRBJ1-4; v_gene: TRBV7-9; CDR3nt: TGTGCCAGCAGCTTAGTTGGGACTTTAGATGAAAAACTGTTTTTT; CDR3aa: CASSLVGTLDEKLFF
d_gene: NA; abundance: NA; j_gene: TRBJ2-2; v_gene: TRBV12-3/TRBV12-4; CDR3nt: TGTGCCAGCAGTCCCGATTTCCCCGGGGAGCTGTTTTTT; CDR3aa: CASSPDFPGELFF
d_gene: TRBD1; abundance: NA; j_gene: TRBJ1-5; v_gene: TRBV9; CDR3nt: TGTGCCAGCAGCGCGGGACAGGGGGTGGATCAGCCCCAGCATTTT; CDR3aa: CASSAGQGVDQPQHF
d_gene: TRBD1; abundance: NA; j_gene: TRBJ1-1; v_gene: TRBV7-9; CDR3nt: TGTGCCAGCAGCTTAGCAGGGGGCCACACTGAAGCTTTCTTT; CDR3aa: CASSLAGGHTEAFF
d_gene: TRBD1; abundance: NA; j_gene: TRBJ2-3; v_gene: TRBV5-1; CDR3nt: TGCGCCAGCAGCATCAAACAGGGGATCCCCTCAGATACGCAGTATTTT; CDR3aa: CASSIKQGIPSDTQYF
d_gene: NA; abundance: NA; j_gene: TRBJ2-3; v_gene: TRBV5-1; CDR3nt: TGCGCCAGCAGCTCGCCACAGGGCATGGTCTCCGGTACGCAGTATTTT; CDR3aa: CASSSPQGMVSGTQYF
d_gene: NA; abundance: few; j_gene: TRBJ2-2; v_gene: TRBV5-4; CDR3nt: TGTGCCAGCAGCTCCTACGGGCCCGCCGCCGGGGAGCTGTTTTTT; CDR3aa: CASSSYGPAAGELFF
d_gene: NA; abundance: NA; j_gene: TRBJ1-3; v_gene: TRBV6-1; CDR3nt: TGTGCCAGCAGTGAATGGAGTATCTCTGGAAACACCATATATTTT; CDR3aa: CASSEWSISGNTIYF
d_gene: TRBD1; abundance: NA; j_gene: TRBJ2-5; v_gene: TRBV28; CDR3nt: TGTGCCAGCAGTTTGAACAGGGGGCTTACAGAGACCCAGTACTTC; CDR3aa: CASSLNRGLTETQYF
d_gene: TRBD1; abundance: NA; j_gene: TRBJ1-2; v_gene: TRBV29-1; CDR3nt: TGCAGCGTCGGGGGGACAGGGGGAAACTATGGCTACACCTTC; CDR3aa: CSVGGTGGNYGYTF
d_gene: TRBD1; abundance: once; j_gene: TRBJ2-5; v_gene: TRBV24-1; CDR3nt: TGTGCCACCAGTGATTTCTCGAGACAGGGGCAAGAGACCCAGTACTTC; CDR3aa: CATSDFSRQGQETQYF
d_gene: NA; abundance: once; j_gene: TRBJ2-5; v_gene: TRBV24-1; CDR3nt: TGTGCCACCAGTGATTCAGGGGGAGGTGGTCTCCAAGAGACCCAGTACTTC; CDR3aa: CATSDSGGGGLQETQYF
d_gene: TRBD2; abundance: few; j_gene: TRBJ2-3; v_gene: TRBV5-1; CDR3nt: TGCGCCAGCAGCCAACCAAGCGGGGGGGGCACAGATACGCAGTATTTT; CDR3aa: CASSQPSGGGTDTQYF
d_gene: NA; abundance: NA; j_gene: TRBJ1-5; v_gene: TRBV28; CDR3nt: TGTGCCAGCGGACCCGCCGCAGCCTCCGCAAGACCCAATCAGCCCCAGCATTTT; CDR3aa: CASGPAAASARPNQPQHF